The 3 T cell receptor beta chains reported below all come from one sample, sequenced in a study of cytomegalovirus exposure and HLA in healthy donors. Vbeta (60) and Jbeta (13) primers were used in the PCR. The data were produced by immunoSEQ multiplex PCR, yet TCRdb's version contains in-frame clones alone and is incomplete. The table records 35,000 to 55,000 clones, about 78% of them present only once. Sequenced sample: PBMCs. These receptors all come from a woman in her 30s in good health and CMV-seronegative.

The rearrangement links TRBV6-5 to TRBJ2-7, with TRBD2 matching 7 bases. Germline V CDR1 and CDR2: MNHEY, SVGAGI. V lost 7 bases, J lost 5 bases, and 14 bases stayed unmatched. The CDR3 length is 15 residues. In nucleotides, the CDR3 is TGTGCCAGCACCCCTCGGGGCGGGAGCGGCCACGAGCAGTACTTC. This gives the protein CASTPRGGSGHEQYF.

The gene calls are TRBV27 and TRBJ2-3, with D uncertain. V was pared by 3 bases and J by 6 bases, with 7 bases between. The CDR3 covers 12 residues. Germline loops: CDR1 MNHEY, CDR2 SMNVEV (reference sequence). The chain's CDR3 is CASSFGWDTQYF. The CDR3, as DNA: TGTGCCAGCAGTTTCGGGTGGGATACGCAGTATTTT.

CDR3 nucleotides: TGCGCCAGCAGCCAAGGCGCCGAAGCTTTCTTT. This codes for CASSQGAEAFF. The V call is TRBV4-1, the J call TRBJ1-1; D remains unclear. The CDR3 has 11 amino acids. The germline V gene encodes CDR1 MGHRA and CDR2 YSYEKL. The germline V and J ends were trimmed by 1 base and 8 bases, with 5 bases remaining between them.